This is a list of T cell receptor beta chains from one sample in a study of cytotoxic CD8 clonotypes in ibrutinib-treated CLL. Generated by immunoSEQ multiplex PCR, the TCRdb table keeps only in-frame clones and is missing some. Found here are tens of thousands of clones, roughly 49% of them singletons; the top ten hold roughly a quarter. The sample was PBMCs, taken at disease progression, from a patient treated with ibrutinib. The receptors come from a human donor with chronic lymphocytic leukemia. Each CDR3 is given with its conserved first and last residue. The D gene is left open where the match is weak. The size field is filled for only some rows; it gives once, few, many or a size class.

j_call,clone_size,d_call,v_call,cdr3_nt,cdr3_aa
TRBJ1-5,few,NA,TRBV5-7,TGTGCCAGCAGCTTGGTTTGGGACACCCGAAGGAACAATCAGCCCCAGCATTTT,CASSLVWDTRRNNQPQHF
TRBJ2-3,NA,NA,TRBV5-1,TGCGCCAGCAGCTTGGCCGTGGGGGCGGGTTGGGCAGATACGCAGTATTTT,CASSLAVGAGWADTQYF
TRBJ2-1,once,TRBD1,TRBV5-6,TGTGCCAGCAGCTACGGGACAGGGGACTACAATGAGCAGTTCTTC,CASSYGTGDYNEQFF
TRBJ1-6,NA,NA,TRBV30,TGTGCCTGGACTCCGGGGTTCGGTTCACCCCTCCACTTT,CAWTPGFGSPLHF
TRBJ2-3,NA,NA,TRBV11-2,TGTGCCAGCAGCCACACAGATACGCAGTATTTT,CASSHTDTQYF
TRBJ2-7,NA,TRBD2,TRBV27,TGTGCCAGCAGACCGGGAGGGATCTGGTACGAGCAGTACTTC,CASRPGGIWYEQYF
TRBJ2-7,NA,NA,TRBV30,TGTGCCTGGGGCCCTGGCTCCTACGAGCAGTACTTC,CAWGPGSYEQYF
TRBJ1-4,NA,TRBD1,TRBV9,TGTGCCAGCAGCGGACAGGGAACTAATGAAAAACTGTTTTTT,CASSGQGTNEKLFF
TRBJ1-4,NA,NA,TRBV19,TGTGCCAGTAGTATAGACAGTAGTAATGAAAAACTGTTTTTT,CASSIDSSNEKLFF
TRBJ2-3,NA,TRBD2,TRBV23-1,TGCGCCAGCAGTCAATCACTAGCGGGAGAGGTAGATACGCAGTATTTT,CASSQSLAGEVDTQYF
TRBJ2-3,few,TRBD2,TRBV15,TGTGCCACCAGCAGGGGACTAGCGGGAGGACCAGATACGCAGTATTTT,CATSRGLAGGPDTQYF
TRBJ1-4,NA,TRBD1,TRBV2,TGTGCCAGCGACAAGGACAGGGGAGGGGAAAAACTGTTTTTT,CASDKDRGGEKLFF
TRBJ1-3,few,TRBD1,TRBV5-1,TGCGCCAGCAGCTTGGGAGGGACAGTCTCTGGAAACACCATATATTTT,CASSLGGTVSGNTIYF
TRBJ1-1,NA,TRBD1,TRBV16,TGTGCCAGCAGCCATCAACAGGGGCCATGGGCTTTCTTT,CASSHQQGPWAFF
TRBJ2-7,NA,TRBD1,TRBV7-3,TGTGCCAGCAGCTTGGGACAGGGTGGCGACGAGCAGTACTTC,CASSLGQGGDEQYF
TRBJ2-7,NA,NA,TRBV14,TGTGCCAGCAGCCAAGATAACAGGTACTCCTACGAGCAGTACTTC,CASSQDNRYSYEQYF
TRBJ2-7,NA,TRBD1,TRBV15,TGTGCCACCAGCGGAACACAGGGGAGAACCTACGAGCAGTACTTC,CATSGTQGRTYEQYF
TRBJ2-7,NA,TRBD2,TRBV9,TGTGCCAGCAGCGTAGAGGGACTACCCTACGAGCAGTACTTC,CASSVEGLPYEQYF
TRBJ2-2,few,TRBD1,TRBV7-2,TGTGCCAGCAGCGTACATGGGACAGGGACCACCGGGGAGCTGTTTTTT,CASSVHGTGTTGELFF
TRBJ2-7,NA,TRBD2,TRBV9,TGTGCCAGCAGCCCGGGACTAGCGGGAGGCCAAGAGTACGAGCAGTACTTC,CASSPGLAGGQEYEQYF
TRBJ2-7,NA,TRBD1,TRBV15,TGTGCCACCAGCAGTCGACAGGGCTACGAGCAGTACTTC,CATSSRQGYEQYF
TRBJ2-3,NA,NA,TRBV27,TGTGCCAGCAGTTCGAGGACGTACAAATTTAGCACAGATACGCAGTATTTT,CASSSRTYKFSTDTQYF
TRBJ1-2,few,NA,TRBV19,TGTGCCAGTAGTATCACAGGGAACTATGGCTACACCTTC,CASSITGNYGYTF
TRBJ1-1,NA,NA,TRBV30,TGTGCCTGGAGTGTACGGTTGAACACTGAAGCTTTCTTT,CAWSVRLNTEAFF